The 4 T cell receptor beta chains listed next were all sequenced from one sample in a study of cytomegalovirus exposure and HLA in healthy donors. With 60 Vbeta and 13 Jbeta primers, the PCR was carried out. The table came from immunoSEQ multiplex PCR; TCRdb's copy has only in-frame clones and leaves some out. The table has around 140,000 clones, roughly 74% seen once. The sequenced sample consisted of PBMCs. The receptor source for this set is a middle-aged man in good health and CMV-seronegative.

The chain joins TRBV5-1 to TRBJ2-1, with D possibly TRBD2 on 5 matching bases. Germline CDR1 SGHRS, CDR2 YFSETQ. Trimming took off 2 bases at V and 9 bases at J, with 21 bases between the two ends. This CDR3 is built from 16 residues. The CDR3 DNA reads as TGCGCCAGCAGCTTAGCCTCACGGACTCTCTCCAGTGAGCAGTTCTTC. Amino acids: CASSLASRTLSSEQFF.

The J gene is TRBJ2-4, the V gene TRBV18; no definite D call. Germline V gives CDR1 KGHSH, CDR2 LQKENI. The CDR3 covers 16 residues. V was shortened by 2 bases and J by 4 bases, with 15 bases between the two germline ends. The CDR3 loop is CASSPDQADPKNIQYF. CDR3 sequence (DNA): TGTGCCAGCTCACCAGATCAGGCAGACCCAAAAAACATTCAGTACTTC.

The chain couples TRBV5-1 to TRBJ2-5; a weak D match, TRBD2 (6 bases). The germline gives CDR1 SGHRS, CDR2 YFSETQ. Trimming pared 0 bases from V and 3 bases from J, leaving 9 bases between. This CDR3 is 14 amino acids long. The CDR3 region is CASSLDTGEETQYF. The CDR3 nucleotides are TGCGCCAGCAGCTTGGATACGGGGGAAGAGACCCAGTACTTC. The whole variable domain, filled in from reference TRBV5-1 and TRBJ2-5, reads KAGVTQTPRYLIKTRGQQVTLSCSPISGHRSVSWYQQTPGQGLQFLFEYFSETQRNKGNFPGRFSGRQFSNSRSEMNVSTLELGDSALYLCASSLDTGEETQYFGPGTRLLVL.

The chain links TRBV4-2 to TRBJ2-6, with a weak D call TRBD1 (5 bases). Trimming left V 6 bases short and J 0 bases short, with 12 bases between. Per the germline V gene, CDR1 is LGHNA and CDR2 is YNFKEQ. This CDR3 region has 16 residues. CDR3 protein: CASSTGRRSGANVLTF. The CDR3 DNA reads as TGTGCCAGCAGTACAGGCCGACGCTCTGGGGCCAACGTCCTGACTTTC.